This section outlines one T cell receptor beta chain sequence together with its context. Its specificity is unknown. Data came from immunoSEQ multiplex PCR; TCRdb stores just in-frame clones and leaves some out. The sample carries about 160,000 clones, about four fifths recorded once. These data are taken from a study of cytotoxic CD8 clonotypes in ibrutinib-treated CLL. Study-level background: Included were 11 relapsed/refractory and about 15 treatment-naive patients, of whom 17 were IGHV unmutated. General study points: Exceeding age-matched healthy donors, baseline clonality also tracked the counts of circulating CD8+ T cells. The clonality rise at ibrutinib response reflected private clonotype expansion.

V shed 4 bases, J shed 5 bases, and the junction held 5 bases outside the gene matches. CDR3 length equals 14 residues. Germline V gene sequence: CDR1 SGDLS, CDR2 YYNGEE. The input for sequencing was PBMCs, taken after 12 months of ibrutinib treatment. This sequence originates from a human donor with chronic lymphocytic leukemia. V usage is TRBV9 and J usage is TRBJ1-5; TRBD1 matches at 8 bases. The CDR3 DNA follows: TGTGCCAGCAGCCCCAGGGGGCGCTATCAGCCCCAGCATTTT. Protein sequence: CASSPRGRYQPQHF.